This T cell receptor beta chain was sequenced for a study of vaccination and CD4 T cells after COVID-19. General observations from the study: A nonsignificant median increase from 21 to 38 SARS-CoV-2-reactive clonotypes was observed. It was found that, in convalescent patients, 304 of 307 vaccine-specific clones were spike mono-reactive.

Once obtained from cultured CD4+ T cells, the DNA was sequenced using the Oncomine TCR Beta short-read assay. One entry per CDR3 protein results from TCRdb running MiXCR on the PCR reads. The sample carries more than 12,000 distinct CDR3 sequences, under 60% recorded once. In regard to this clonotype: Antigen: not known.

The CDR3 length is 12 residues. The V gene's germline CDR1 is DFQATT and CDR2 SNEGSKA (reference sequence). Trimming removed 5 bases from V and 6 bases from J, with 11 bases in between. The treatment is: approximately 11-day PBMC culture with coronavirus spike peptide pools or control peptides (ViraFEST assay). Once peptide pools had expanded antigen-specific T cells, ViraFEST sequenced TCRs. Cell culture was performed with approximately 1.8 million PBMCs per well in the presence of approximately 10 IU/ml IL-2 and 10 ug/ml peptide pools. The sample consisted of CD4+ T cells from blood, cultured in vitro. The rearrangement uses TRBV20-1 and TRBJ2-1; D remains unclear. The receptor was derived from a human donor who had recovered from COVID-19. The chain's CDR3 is CSAAGPGNEQFF. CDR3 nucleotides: TGCAGTGCTGCTGGGCCAGGCAATGAGCAGTTCTTC.